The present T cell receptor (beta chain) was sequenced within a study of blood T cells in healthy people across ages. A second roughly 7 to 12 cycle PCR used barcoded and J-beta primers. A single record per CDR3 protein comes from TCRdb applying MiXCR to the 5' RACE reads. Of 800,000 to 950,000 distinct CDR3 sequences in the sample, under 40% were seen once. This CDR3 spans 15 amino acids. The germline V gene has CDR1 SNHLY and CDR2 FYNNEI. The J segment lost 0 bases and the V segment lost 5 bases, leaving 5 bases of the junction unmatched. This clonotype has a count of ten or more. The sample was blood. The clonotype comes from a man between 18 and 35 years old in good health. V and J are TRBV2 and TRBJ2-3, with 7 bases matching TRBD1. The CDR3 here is CASSRDSKSTDTQYF. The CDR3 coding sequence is TGTGCCAGCAGTAGGGACAGCAAAAGCACAGATACGCAGTATTTT.